A selection of T cell receptor beta chains follows, all from one sample in a study of T cell responses to AZD1222 COVID-19 vaccine. The assay was immunoSEQ multiplex PCR, and TCRdb's table has in-frame clones only and misses some. The table lists some 130,000 clones, about 93% of them singletons, with over 7.5% in the top ten. The starting material was peripheral blood, obtained on day 0 of AZD1222 vaccination. The receptor set was obtained from an adult in good health. The CDR3 runs from the conserved cysteine through the conserved F or W. The order of the fields is J gene, V gene, D gene, clone size, CDR3 DNA, CDR3 protein. The D gene is left open where the match is weak. Expanded clones are given a class, and other clones once, few, many or no size at all.

>TRBJ2-7|TRBV18|-|-
TGTGCCAGCACTACAGGTCCCTACGAGCAGTACTTC
CASTTGPYEQYF
>TRBJ1-5|TRBV7-6|-|once
TGTGCCAGCAGCTTAGTAGCTGGGGTGGGACAGCCCCAGCATTTT
CASSLVAGVGQPQHF
>TRBJ2-3|TRBV7-2|TRBD2|-
TGTGCCAGCAGCCACCAGCGGGGGGGCCAAGATACGCAGTATTTT
CASSHQRGGQDTQYF
>TRBJ2-2|TRBV28|TRBD2|-
TGTGCCAGCAGTTTATTCTTGGAGGCTAGCGGGGGGGCCACCGGGGAGCTGTTTTTT
CASSLFLEASGGATGELFF
>TRBJ1-2|TRBV18|TRBD1|-
TGTGCCAGCTCTAGGGACAGGGATGACTATGGCTACACCTTC
CASSRDRDDYGYTF
>TRBJ2-3|TRBV12-3/TRBV12-4|-|-
TGTGCCAGCAGTGGACCGGACACAGATACGCAGTATTTT
CASSGPDTDTQYF
>TRBJ1-2|TRBV6-5|TRBD1|-
TGTGCCAGCAGCACAGGGGGCCGGGGGTATGGCTACACCTTC
CASSTGGRGYGYTF
>TRBJ2-5|TRBV10-3|TRBD1|-
TGTGCCACCAACCCGGACAGGGGTAGGGAGACCCAGTACTTC
CATNPDRGRETQYF
>TRBJ1-2|TRBV3-1/TRBV3-2|TRBD1|-
TGTGCCAGCAGCCGGACAGGGAGTGGCTACACCTTC
CASSRTGSGYTF
>TRBJ1-5|TRBV11-2|-|-
TGTGCCAGCAGCTTAGATTGGGGAGGCCAGGGCAATCAGCCCCAGCATTTT
CASSLDWGGQGNQPQHF
>TRBJ2-3|TRBV7-3|TRBD2|-
TGTGCCAGCAGCTTTAGCGGGGGGGGCACAGATACGCAGTATTTT
CASSFSGGGTDTQYF
>TRBJ1-5|TRBV21-1|-|-
TGTGCCAGCAGCAAATTGAAGGGGGCCCCCAGACCTTATAGCAATCAGCCCCAGCATTTT
CASSKLKGAPRPYSNQPQHF
>TRBJ1-3|TRBV7-9|-|-
TGTGCCAGCAGCTTAAGTGGGGCAGGGAGTGGAAACACCATATATTTT
CASSLSGAGSGNTIYF
>TRBJ1-4|TRBV4-1|-|-
TGCGCCAGCAGCCAACTGACAGGTCCAACTGAAAAACTGTTTTTT
CASSQLTGPTEKLFF
>TRBJ2-7|TRBV6-2/TRBV6-3|-|-
TGTGCCAGCAGTTACACCCGGTCCTACGAGCAGTACTTC
CASSYTRSYEQYF
>TRBJ1-4|TRBV4-3|TRBD1|-
TGCGCCAGCAGCCAAGAGGCCGTGAGACAGGGAAACGAAAAACTGTTTTTT
CASSQEAVRQGNEKLFF